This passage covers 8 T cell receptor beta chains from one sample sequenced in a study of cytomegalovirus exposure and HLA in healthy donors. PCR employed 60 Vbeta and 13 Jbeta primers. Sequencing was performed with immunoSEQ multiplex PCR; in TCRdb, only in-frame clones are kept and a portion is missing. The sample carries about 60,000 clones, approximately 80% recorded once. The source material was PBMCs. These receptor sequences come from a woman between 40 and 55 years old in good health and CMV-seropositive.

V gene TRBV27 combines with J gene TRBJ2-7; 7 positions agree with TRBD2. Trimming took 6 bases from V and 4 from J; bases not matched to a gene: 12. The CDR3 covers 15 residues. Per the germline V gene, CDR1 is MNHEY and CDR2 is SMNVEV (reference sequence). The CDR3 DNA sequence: TGTGCCAGCAGCTCAGTACAGCGGGGATTTTACGAGCAGTACTTC. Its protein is CASSSVQRGFYEQYF.

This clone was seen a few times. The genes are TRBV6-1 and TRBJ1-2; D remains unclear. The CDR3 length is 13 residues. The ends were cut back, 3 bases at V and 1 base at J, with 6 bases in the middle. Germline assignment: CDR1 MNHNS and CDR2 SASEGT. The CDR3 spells CASSDLLNYGYTF. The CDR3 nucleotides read TGTGCCAGCAGTGATCTCCTTAACTATGGCTACACCTTC.

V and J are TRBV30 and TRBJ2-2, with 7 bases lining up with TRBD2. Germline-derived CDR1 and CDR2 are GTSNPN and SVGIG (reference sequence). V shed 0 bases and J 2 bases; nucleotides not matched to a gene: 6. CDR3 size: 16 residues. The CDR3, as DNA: TGTGCCTGGAGTGTAGCGGGATCCTTCAACACCGGGGAGCTGTTTTTT. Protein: CAWSVAGSFNTGELFF.

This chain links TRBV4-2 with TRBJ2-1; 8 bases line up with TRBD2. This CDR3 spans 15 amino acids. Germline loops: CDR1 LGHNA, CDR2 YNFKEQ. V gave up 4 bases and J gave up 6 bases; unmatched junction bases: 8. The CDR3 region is CASSRGLVAGNEQFF. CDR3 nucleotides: TGTGCCAGCAGCCGGGGACTAGTAGCGGGCAATGAGCAGTTCTTC.

The chain's CDR3 is CASHTPGTGTYGYTF. The CDR3, as DNA: TGTGCCAGCCATACCCCCGGGACAGGAACCTATGGCTACACCTTC. The rearrangement uses TRBV6-5 and TRBJ1-2; 8 bases are a match to TRBD1. The CDR3 has 15 residues. V lost 8 bases and J lost 4; bases outside the gene matches: 12. Germline V gene sequence: CDR1 MNHEY, CDR2 SVGAGI.

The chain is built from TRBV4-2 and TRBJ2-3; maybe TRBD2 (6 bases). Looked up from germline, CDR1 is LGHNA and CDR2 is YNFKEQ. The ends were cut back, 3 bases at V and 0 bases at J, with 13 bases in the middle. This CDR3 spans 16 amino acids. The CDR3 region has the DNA TGTGCCAGCAGCCAGGAAGCGGGCCCTAGCACAGATACGCAGTATTTT. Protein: CASSQEAGPSTDTQYF.

As DNA, the CDR3 is TGTGCCAGTAGTACCGGGACAGGGATCTACGAGCAGTACTTC. Translating gives CASSTGTGIYEQYF. The chain uses TRBV19 and TRBJ2-7; 9 positions agree with TRBD1. CDR1 and CDR2 (germline): LNHDA, SQIVND (reference sequence). Losses at the gene ends were 4 bases for V and 3 bases for J; bases not matched to a gene: 4. The CDR3 totals 14 residues.

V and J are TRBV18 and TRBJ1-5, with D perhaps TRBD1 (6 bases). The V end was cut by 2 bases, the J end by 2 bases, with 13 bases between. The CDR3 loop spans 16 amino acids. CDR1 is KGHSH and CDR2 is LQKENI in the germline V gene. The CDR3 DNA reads TGTGCCAGCTCACCAATTACAACAGGGCGCAATCAGCCCCAGCATTTT. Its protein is CASSPITTGRNQPQHF. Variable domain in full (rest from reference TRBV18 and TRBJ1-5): NAGVMQNPRHLVRRRGQEARLRCSPMKGHSHVYWYRQLPEEGLKFMVYLQKENIIDESGMPKERFSAEFPKEGPSILRIQQVVRGDSAAYFCASSPITTGRNQPQHFGDGTRLSIL.